This entry lists 2 T cell receptor beta chains sequenced from one sample in a study of patients and donors after allogeneic stem cell transplantation. A single record per CDR3 protein comes from TCRdb applying MiXCR to the RT-PCR reads. The sample holds about 89,000 distinct CDR3 sequences, roughly 43% seen once. Material for sequencing was blood, either unsorted or a sorted T cell fraction (not recorded which). All receptors come from a human donor who was either an allogeneic HSCT recipient or a stem cell or donor lymphocyte infusion donor (not recorded which). It is not recorded whose cells these are; they may come from a transplant donor.

The CDR3, as DNA: TGTGCCAGCAGCCTCTCACGCGACTCCTACAATGAGCAGTTCTTC. It translates to CASSLSRDSYNEQFF. This chain joins TRBV3-1 and TRBJ2-1; no definite D call. Germline V gives CDR1 LGHDT, CDR2 YNNKEL (reference sequence). Deletions cut 4 bases from V and 0 bases from J, with 10 bases between. The CDR3 is made up of 15 amino acids.

This chain links TRBV20-1 with TRBJ2-1; 7 nucleotides agree with TRBD2. After removal of 6 bases from V and 8 bases from J, the junction contained 10 bases not matched to a gene. Per the germline V gene, CDR1 is DFQATT and CDR2 is SNEGSKA (reference sequence). This CDR3 has 13 residues. The CDR3 DNA reads as TGCAGTGCGGTGGGAGGGCCTCAGTATGAGCAGTTCTTC. This codes for CSAVGGPQYEQFF.